The 10 T cell receptor beta chains below were found in one sample sequenced in a study of Ad26.COV2.S vaccination and SARS-CoV-2 variants. Treatment reported: 15 to 20 received Ad26.COV2.S at low or high dose, single or two shots; five or six received placebo; per-sample allocation not given. All samples were drawn on day 63, counting from the first vaccine or placebo injection. Assay: immunoSEQ multiplex PCR; the TCRdb copy retains only in-frame clones and omits some. The table has more than 300,000 clones, 70% to 90% seen once. The sequenced sample was peripheral blood, obtained in a trial of Ad26.COV2.S vaccine versus placebo. These receptor sequences come from a person between 18 and 60 years old who received the Ad26.COV2.S COVID-19 vaccine or a placebo.

CDR3 DNA: TGTGCCAGCAGCTTAATCGGAGGGAATGAGCAGTTCTTC. It codes for CASSLIGGNEQFF. This chain uses TRBV7-3 with TRBJ2-1; maybe TRBD2 (6 bases). Trimming stripped 1 base from V and 7 bases from J, with 8 bases between. Germline values: CDR1 SGHTA, CDR2 FQGTGA. The CDR3 contains 13 residues.

The sample holds one count of this clone. The DNA of the CDR3 is TGTGCCAGCAGCGGGGGCAGTTCCTACGAGCAGTACTTC. It yields the protein CASSGGSSYEQYF. The chain couples TRBV9 to TRBJ2-7, with D maybe TRBD1 (5 bases). The CDR3 is 13 amino acids. CDR1 and CDR2 (germline): SGDLS, YYNGEE. Between the trimmed V and J ends, which lost 3 bases and 1 base, there was a span of 8 bases.

V is TRBV29-1 and J is TRBJ2-3; the match to TRBD1 covers 10 bases. CDR1 is SQVTM and CDR2 is ANQGSEA in the germline V gene. CDR3 length: 15 residues. V gave up 5 bases and J gave up 2 bases; unmatched junction bases: 7. Here the CDR3 DNA reads TGCAGCGTTCCCCGTGGGACAGGGGCCACAGATACGCAGTATTTT. Its translation is CSVPRGTGATDTQYF.

This sequence joins TRBV18 and TRBJ2-2; no firm D call. Germline V gives CDR1 KGHSH, CDR2 LQKENI. This CDR3 has 16 amino acids. V shed 3 bases and J shed 1 base, with 12 bases lying between them. The CDR3 loop is CASSPYQGENTGELFF. The CDR3 DNA reads as TGTGCCAGCTCACCCTATCAAGGAGAGAACACCGGGGAGCTGTTTTTT.

This clone was seen a handful of times. The chain's CDR3 is CASSLDVGNRDSYF. For the CDR3, the DNA is TGTGCCAGCAGCTTAGATGTTGGAAACAGGGATTCCTACTTC. The rearrangement joins TRBV11-2 to TRBJ2-7; possible D gene TRBD1, 6 bases. Trimming shortened V by 0 bases and J by 13 bases, and 19 bases separated the two germline ends. Germline assignment: CDR1 SGHAT and CDR2 FQNNGV. This CDR3 region has 14 residues. The full variable domain, completed using reference TRBV11-2 and TRBJ2-7, is EAGVAQSPRYKIIEKRQSVAFWCNPISGHATLYWYQQILGQGPKLLIQFQNNGVVDDSQLPKDRFSAERLKGVDSTLKIQPAKLEDSAVYLCASSLDVGNRDSYFGPGTRLTVT.

Details on this clone: Other DNA sequences in the sample encode the same CDR3. J is TRBJ1-6 and V is TRBV19; 7 bases fit TRBD1. Germline loops: CDR1 LNHDA, CDR2 SQIVND (reference sequence). J lost 9 bases, V lost 5 bases, and 4 bases had no gene match. The CDR3 contains 13 residues. The CDR3 DNA follows: TGTGCCAGTAGTTCAAACAGGGGTTCACCCCTCCACTTT. Amino acids: CASSSNRGSPLHF.

This rearrangement joins TRBV6-2 or TRBV6-3 to TRBJ2-7; unclear D gene. Trimming removed 2 bases at V and 3 bases at J, with 14 bases between. Germline V gene data show CDR1 as MNHEY and CDR2 as SVGEGT. This CDR3 comprises 15 residues. The CDR3 loop reads CASSYNGREIYEQYF. The CDR3 DNA sequence: TGTGCCAGCAGTTACAACGGCAGAGAGATCTACGAGCAGTACTTC.

The chain is built from TRBV7-6 and TRBJ1-1, with 10 bases identical to TRBD1. Trimming took 2 bases from V and 3 from J; bases not matched to a gene: 3. This CDR3 has 15 residues. Germline CDR1 is SGHVS and CDR2 is FNYEAQ. CDR3: CASSLSGTGDTEAFF. CDR3 DNA: TGTGCCAGCAGCTTATCCGGGACAGGGGACACTGAAGCTTTCTTT.

CDR3 loop: CASSLGFGEGYTF. In DNA form, the CDR3 reads TGCGCCAGCAGCTTGGGGTTCGGGGAAGGCTACACCTTC. The chain uses TRBV5-1 and TRBJ1-2; D ambiguous. The germline CDR1 and CDR2 sequences are SGHRS and YFSETQ. The V and J ends lost 0 bases and 8 bases respectively, with 11 bases between them. This CDR3 contains 13 residues.

The chain uses TRBV5-4 and TRBJ1-1; 8 bases line up with TRBD1. Per germline, CDR1 SGHNT and CDR2 YYREEE (reference sequence). The V and J ends lost 4 bases and 3 bases, in that order; junction bases with no gene match: 14. This CDR3 contains 17 residues. CDR3 nucleotide sequence: TGTGCCAGCAGCCCTTTGGACAGGGCTCTGACTTACACTGAAGCTTTCTTT. The encoded protein is CASSPLDRALTYTEAFF.